The 15 T cell receptor beta chains reported below all come from one sample, sequenced in a study of memory CD4+ T cells and cytomegalovirus serostatus. The sort gate was single viable CD3+CD4+CD8-CD45RO+ cells for memory CD4+ T cells. Profiled with immunoSEQ multiplex PCR; TCRdb holds only in-frame clones, not every one. The sample holds over 40,000 clones; 70% to 80% are singletons and the top ten take 0.79%. Sequenced: memory CD4+ T cells from blood. All receptors come from an adult in good health and CMV-seronegative.

The gene calls are TRBV4-3 and TRBJ2-2, with unresolved D. V gave up 0 bases and J gave up 0 bases, with 5 bases separating them. The CDR3 totals 15 residues. Germline CDR1 reads LGHNA; CDR2 reads YSLEER. In DNA form, the CDR3 reads TGCGCCAGCAGCCAAGAGCTGGCGAACACCGGGGAGCTGTTTTTT. It translates to CASSQELANTGELFF.

The chain combines TRBV7-2 with TRBJ1-1; tentative D call: TRBD1 (6 bases). Trimming took 2 bases from V and 1 from J, leaving 8 bases between them. Germline V gives CDR1 SGHTA, CDR2 FQGNSA. The CDR3 runs to 14 residues. DNA for the CDR3: TGTGCCAGCAGCTTATCGGACAGGAACACTGAAGCTTTCTTT. Translation gives CASSLSDRNTEAFF.

The rearrangement links TRBV6-1 to TRBJ2-7; either TRBD1 or TRBD2 may fit D (5 bases each). The germline gives CDR1 MNHNS, CDR2 SASEGT. Trimming removed 4 bases from V and 3 bases from J, with 16 bases in between. The CDR3 spans 15 residues. The CDR3 region is CASSAGKTDLYEQYF. CDR3 in DNA: TGTGCCAGCAGTGCGGGAAAGACAGATCTCTACGAGCAGTACTTC.

By sample share, this clone is medium-sized (0.01 to 0.1%). The V gene is TRBV30, the J gene TRBJ1-1; D gene unclear. Germline V gene data show CDR1 as GTSNPN and CDR2 as SVGIG (reference sequence). CDR3 size: 15 residues. Trimming stripped 2 bases from V and 1 base from J, with 14 bases between. CDR3 sequence: CAWSTTGLGNTEAFF. The DNA of the CDR3 is TGTGCCTGGAGTACCACGGGGTTAGGGAACACTGAAGCTTTCTTT.

J is TRBJ2-1 and V is TRBV19; 9 bases agree with TRBD2. Germline V gene sequence: CDR1 LNHDA, CDR2 SQIVND (reference sequence). V shed 5 bases and J 0 bases; nucleotides not matched to a gene: 5. CDR3 length: 16 amino acids. This CDR3 reads CASSETSGPSYNEQFF. The CDR3 DNA is TGTGCCAGTAGTGAGACTAGCGGCCCCTCCTACAATGAGCAGTTCTTC.

The V call is TRBV19, the J call TRBJ1-1, with D unclear. V dropped 0 bases and J dropped 0 bases, with 8 bases sitting between them. The length of the CDR3 is 15 residues. Germline CDR1 reads LNHDA; CDR2 reads SQIVND (reference sequence). The CDR3 here is CASSIDRSLNTEAFF. The CDR3 DNA sequence: TGTGCCAGTAGTATAGATAGGTCCTTGAACACTGAAGCTTTCTTT.

There are a few counts of this clone. The V call is TRBV11-2, the J call TRBJ2-7, with 7 nucleotides matching TRBD1. The CDR3 consists of 12 residues. Per germline, CDR1 SGHAT and CDR2 FQNNGV. V dropped 5 bases and J dropped 3; count of bases not matched to a gene: 1. The CDR3 region is CASSDRVYEQYF. CDR3 DNA: TGTGCCAGCAGCGACAGGGTCTACGAGCAGTACTTC. Using reference TRBV11-2 and TRBJ2-7 for the parts outside the CDR3, the full variable domain is EAGVAQSPRYKIIEKRQSVAFWCNPISGHATLYWYQQILGQGPKLLIQFQNNGVVDDSQLPKDRFSAERLKGVDSTLKIQPAKLEDSAVYLCASSDRVYEQYFGPGTRLTVT.

The J gene is TRBJ2-2, the V gene TRBV30; D call uncertain. V was shortened by 0 bases and J by 4 bases, with 3 bases between the two germline ends. Germline CDR1 is GTSNPN and CDR2 is SVGIG (reference sequence). The CDR3 is made up of 12 amino acids. The CDR3 DNA reads TGTGCCTGGAGTGTAGTCACCGGGGAGCTGTTTTTT. This encodes CAWSVVTGELFF.

The rearrangement joins TRBV20-1 to TRBJ2-3, with a tentative D call TRBD2 (6 bases). The CDR3 contains 11 residues. Germline CDR1 is DFQATT and CDR2 is SNEGSKA (reference sequence). The CDR3 spells CRSGAGDTQYF. The CDR3 nucleotides read TGCAGGTCGGGAGCGGGAGATACGCAGTATTTT.

This clone was detected once. The V and J genes are TRBV5-1 and TRBJ2-2; D perhaps matches TRBD2 (5 bases). CDR3 length: 16 amino acids. Per germline, CDR1 SGHRS and CDR2 YFSETQ. The V end was cut by 0 bases, the J end by 6 bases, with 15 bases between. CDR3 region: CASSLGSGNRAGELFF. CDR3 nucleotides: TGCGCCAGCAGCTTGGGCTCCGGGAACAGAGCCGGGGAGCTGTTTTTT.

The rearrangement joins TRBV7-6 to TRBJ1-1; D may be TRBD1 (6 bases). The CDR3 sequence is 14 residues long. The germline V gene has CDR1 SGHVS and CDR2 FNYEAQ. V shed 5 bases and J shed 4 bases, with 14 bases lying between them. The CDR3: CASSPLTGVTEAFF. The CDR3 coding sequence is TGTGCCAGCAGCCCCCTGACAGGAGTCACTGAAGCTTTCTTT.

DNA of the CDR3: TGTGCCAGTAGTAAAGAGGGACTGAACACTGAAGCTTTCTTT. Protein product: CASSKEGLNTEAFF. The chain is built from TRBV19 and TRBJ1-1; a weak D match, TRBD1 (5 bases). CDR1 LNHDA and CDR2 SQIVND come from the germline V gene (reference sequence). The CDR3 length is 14 residues. Trimming pared 4 bases from V and 0 bases from J, leaving 9 bases between.

V and J are TRBV5-5 and TRBJ2-5; D ambiguous. Germline lookup yields CDR1 SGHKS and CDR2 YYEKEE (reference sequence). Trimming took off 0 bases at V and 3 bases at J, with 6 bases between the two ends. CDR3 length: 13 residues. The CDR3 bases are TGTGCCAGCAGCTTGGGAAGGGAAGAGACCCAGTACTTC. Protein: CASSLGREETQYF.

This clone was detected only a few times. An end of the junction does not agree with germline; a read error may underlie this. The chain couples TRBV19 to TRBJ1-3; possibly TRBD1 for D (5 bases). Germline CDR1 is LNHDA and CDR2 is SQIVND (reference sequence). The CDR3 covers 11 residues. The CDR3 protein is CVSGGGNTIYF. CDR3 coding DNA: TGTGTCAGTGGGGGTGGAAACACCATATATTTT.

The chain joins TRBV6-5 to TRBJ1-2, with D unresolved. The CDR3 covers 14 residues. CDR1 is MNHEY and CDR2 is SVGAGI in the germline V gene. The V end was cut by 2 bases, the J end by 4 bases, with 11 bases between. The DNA of the CDR3 is TGTGCCAGCAGTTACGAGGACGGCATCTATGGCTACACCTTC. As protein: CASSYEDGIYGYTF.